This T cell receptor beta chain is drawn from a study of cytomegalovirus exposure and HLA in healthy donors. As regards this clone: No antigen is known for it.

The CDR3 is 14 amino acids. The V gene's germline CDR1 is MNHEY and CDR2 SVGAGI. V lost 0 bases to trimming and J lost 4 bases, with 9 bases between them. General observations from the study: Exclusion applied to some V segments, including TRBV6-2 and TRBV6-3, as they were indistinguishable. TCR beta chains numbering more than 150 were designated cytomegalovirus-associated. The study assumed roughly uniform donor sequencing depth for presence/absence analyses. Relative to the approximately 680-donor mean, N-insertions were reportedly fewer in an Asian-associated ancestry cluster in a later analysis.

PCR employed 60 Vbeta and 13 Jbeta primers. Assay: immunoSEQ multiplex PCR; the TCRdb copy retains only in-frame clones and omits some. The table lists about 150,000 clones, over 70% of them singletons. This TCR derives from a man between 50 and 59 years old in good health and CMV-seropositive. The sequenced sample was PBMCs. The J gene is TRBJ2-5, the V gene TRBV6-5, with unresolved D. The DNA of the CDR3 is TGTGCCAGCAGTTACTCTGATCTGAGAGAGACCCAGTACTTC. Its translation: CASSYSDLRETQYF.